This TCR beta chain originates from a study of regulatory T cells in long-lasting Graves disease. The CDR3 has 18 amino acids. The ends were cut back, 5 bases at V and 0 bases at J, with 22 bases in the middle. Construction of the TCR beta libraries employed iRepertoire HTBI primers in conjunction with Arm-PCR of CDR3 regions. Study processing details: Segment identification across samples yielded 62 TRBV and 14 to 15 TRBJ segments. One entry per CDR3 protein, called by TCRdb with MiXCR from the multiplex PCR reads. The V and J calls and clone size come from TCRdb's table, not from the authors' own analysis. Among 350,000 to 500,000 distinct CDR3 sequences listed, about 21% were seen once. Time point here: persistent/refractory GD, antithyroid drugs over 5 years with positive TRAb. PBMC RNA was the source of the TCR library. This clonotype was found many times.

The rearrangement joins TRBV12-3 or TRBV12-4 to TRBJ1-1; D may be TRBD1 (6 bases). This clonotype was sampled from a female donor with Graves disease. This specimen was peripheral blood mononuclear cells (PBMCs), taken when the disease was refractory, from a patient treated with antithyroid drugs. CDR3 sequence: CASSPAFVPGQMNTEAFF. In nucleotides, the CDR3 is TGTGCCAGCAGTCCAGCCTTTGTACCGGGACAAATGAACACTGAAGCTTTCTTT.